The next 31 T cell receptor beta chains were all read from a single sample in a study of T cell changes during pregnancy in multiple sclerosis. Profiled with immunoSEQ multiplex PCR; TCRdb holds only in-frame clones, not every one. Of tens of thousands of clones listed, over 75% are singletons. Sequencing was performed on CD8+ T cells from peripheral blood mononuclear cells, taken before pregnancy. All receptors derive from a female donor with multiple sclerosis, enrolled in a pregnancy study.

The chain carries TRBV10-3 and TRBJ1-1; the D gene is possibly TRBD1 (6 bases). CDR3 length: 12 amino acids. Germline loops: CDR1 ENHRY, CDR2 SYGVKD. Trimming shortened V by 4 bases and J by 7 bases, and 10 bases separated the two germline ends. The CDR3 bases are TGTGCCATCAGTGTGGGGGCTAATGAAGCTTTCTTT. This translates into CAISVGANEAFF.

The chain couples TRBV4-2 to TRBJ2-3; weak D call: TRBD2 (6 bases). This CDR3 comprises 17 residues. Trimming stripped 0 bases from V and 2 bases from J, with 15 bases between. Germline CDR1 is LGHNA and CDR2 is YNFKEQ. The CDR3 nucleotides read TGTGCCAGCAGCCAAGATCTGCCGGGAGCGCTCACAGATACGCAGTATTTT. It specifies CASSQDLPGALTDTQYF.

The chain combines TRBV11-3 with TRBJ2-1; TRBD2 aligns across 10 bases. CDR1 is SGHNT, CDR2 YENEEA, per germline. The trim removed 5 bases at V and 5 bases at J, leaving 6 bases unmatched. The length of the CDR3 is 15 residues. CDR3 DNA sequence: TGTGCCAGCAGCCCAGGACTAGCGGTCAACAATGAGCAGTTCTTC. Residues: CASSPGLAVNNEQFF.

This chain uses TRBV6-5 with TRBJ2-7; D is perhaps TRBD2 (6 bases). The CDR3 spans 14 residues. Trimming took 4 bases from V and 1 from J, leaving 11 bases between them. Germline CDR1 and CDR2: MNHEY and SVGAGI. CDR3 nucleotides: TGTGCCAGCAGTTGGGAGGCAGGGTCCTACGAGCAGTACTTC. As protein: CASSWEAGSYEQYF.

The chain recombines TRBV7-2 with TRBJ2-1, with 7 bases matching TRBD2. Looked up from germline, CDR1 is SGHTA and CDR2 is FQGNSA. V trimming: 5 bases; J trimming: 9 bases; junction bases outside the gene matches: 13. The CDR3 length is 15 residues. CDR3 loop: CASSARLSGGGEQFF. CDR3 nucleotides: TGTGCCAGCAGCGCCCGACTCTCGGGGGGAGGTGAGCAGTTCTTC.

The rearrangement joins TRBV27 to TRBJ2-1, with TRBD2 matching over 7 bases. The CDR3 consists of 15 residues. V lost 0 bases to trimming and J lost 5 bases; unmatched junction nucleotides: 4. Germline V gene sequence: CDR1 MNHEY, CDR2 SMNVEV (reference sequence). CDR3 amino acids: CASSLSRRGNNEQFF. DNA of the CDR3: TGTGCCAGCAGTTTATCGAGGCGGGGGAACAATGAGCAGTTCTTC.

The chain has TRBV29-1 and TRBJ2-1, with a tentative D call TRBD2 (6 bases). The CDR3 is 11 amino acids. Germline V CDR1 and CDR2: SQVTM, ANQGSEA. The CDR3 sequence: CGIAEDNEQFF. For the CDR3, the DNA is TGCGGGATAGCGGAAGACAATGAGCAGTTCTTC.

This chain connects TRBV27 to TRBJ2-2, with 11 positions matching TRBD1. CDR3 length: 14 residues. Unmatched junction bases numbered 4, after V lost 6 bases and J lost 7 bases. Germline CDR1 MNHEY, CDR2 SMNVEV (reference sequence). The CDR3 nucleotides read TGTGCCAGCAGCCTGGGACAGGGGGTCGGGGAGCTGTTTTTT. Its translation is CASSLGQGVGELFF.

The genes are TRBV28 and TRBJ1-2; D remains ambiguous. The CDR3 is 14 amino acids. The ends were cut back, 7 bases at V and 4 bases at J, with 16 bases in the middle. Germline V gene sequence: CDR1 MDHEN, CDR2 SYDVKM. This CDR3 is CASTLVGRTYGYTF. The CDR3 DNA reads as TGTGCCAGCACCCTAGTCGGCCGAACCTATGGCTACACCTTC.

CDR3 nucleotide sequence: TGTGCCAGCAGCCGGGGACTAGCGGAAGAGACCCAGTACTTC. Translation gives CASSRGLAEETQYF. This chain joins TRBV7-8 and TRBJ2-5; TRBD2 aligns across 11 bases. The germline V gene encodes CDR1 SGHVS and CDR2 FQNEAQ. Unmatched junction bases numbered 2, after V lost 5 bases and J lost 3 bases. The CDR3 runs 14 residues.

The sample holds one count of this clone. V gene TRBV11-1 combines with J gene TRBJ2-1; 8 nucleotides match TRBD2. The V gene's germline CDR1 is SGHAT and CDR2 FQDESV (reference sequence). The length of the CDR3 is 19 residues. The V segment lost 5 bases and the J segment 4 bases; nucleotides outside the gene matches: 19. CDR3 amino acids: CASSPSPLASGSMYNEQFF. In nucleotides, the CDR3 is TGTGCCAGCAGCCCCTCTCCCCTCGCCAGCGGGAGTATGTACAATGAGCAGTTCTTC.

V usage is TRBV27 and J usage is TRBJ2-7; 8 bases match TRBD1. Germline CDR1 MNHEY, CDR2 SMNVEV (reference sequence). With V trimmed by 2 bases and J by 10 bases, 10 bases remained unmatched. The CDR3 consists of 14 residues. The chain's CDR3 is CASSLLPPDRGQYF. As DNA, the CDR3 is TGTGCCAGCAGTTTACTTCCCCCCGACAGGGGACAGTACTTC.

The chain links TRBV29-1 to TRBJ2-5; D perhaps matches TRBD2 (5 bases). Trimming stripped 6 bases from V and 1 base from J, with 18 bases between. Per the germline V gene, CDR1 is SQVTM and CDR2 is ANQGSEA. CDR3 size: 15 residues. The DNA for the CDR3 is TGCAGCGTAGACGTGATTTCAGGACTCCAAGAGACCCAGTACTTC. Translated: CSVDVISGLQETQYF.

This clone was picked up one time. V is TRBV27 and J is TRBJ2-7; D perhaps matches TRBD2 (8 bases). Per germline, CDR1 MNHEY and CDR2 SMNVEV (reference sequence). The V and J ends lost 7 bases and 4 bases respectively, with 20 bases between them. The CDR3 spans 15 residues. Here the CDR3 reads CASKGAGGGSYEQYF. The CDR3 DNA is TGTGCCAGCAAGGGGGCGGGAGGTGGGTCTTACGAGCAGTACTTC.

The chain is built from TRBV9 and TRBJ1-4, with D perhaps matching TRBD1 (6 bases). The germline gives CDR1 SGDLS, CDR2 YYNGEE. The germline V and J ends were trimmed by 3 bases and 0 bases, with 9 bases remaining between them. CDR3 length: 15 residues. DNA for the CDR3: TGTGCCAGCAGCGGGTCAGGGGCAACTAATGAAAAACTGTTTTTT. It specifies CASSGSGATNEKLFF.

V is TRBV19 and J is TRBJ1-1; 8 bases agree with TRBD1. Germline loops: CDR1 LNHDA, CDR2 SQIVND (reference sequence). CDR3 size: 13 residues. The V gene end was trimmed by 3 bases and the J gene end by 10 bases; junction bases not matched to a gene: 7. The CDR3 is CASSIGTGQGAFF. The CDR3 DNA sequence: TGTGCCAGTAGTATTGGGACAGGCCAGGGAGCTTTCTTT.

The CDR3 DNA follows: TGTGCCAGCAGTTACGGGGGAGGGGCCTACGAGCAGTACTTC. As protein: CASSYGGGAYEQYF. The chain employs TRBV6-5 and TRBJ2-7; TRBD2 agrees at 7 bases. Germline lookup yields CDR1 MNHEY and CDR2 SVGAGI. The junction had 3 bases not matched to a gene; V was cut back by 2 bases and J by 2 bases. This CDR3 comprises 14 residues.

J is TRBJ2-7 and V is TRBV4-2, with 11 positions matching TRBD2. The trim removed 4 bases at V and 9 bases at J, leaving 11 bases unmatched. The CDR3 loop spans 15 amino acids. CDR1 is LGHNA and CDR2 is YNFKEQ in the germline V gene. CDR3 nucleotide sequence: TGTGCCAGCAGCCCGGGACTAGCGGAACCGGTAGGGCAGTACTTC. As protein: CASSPGLAEPVGQYF.

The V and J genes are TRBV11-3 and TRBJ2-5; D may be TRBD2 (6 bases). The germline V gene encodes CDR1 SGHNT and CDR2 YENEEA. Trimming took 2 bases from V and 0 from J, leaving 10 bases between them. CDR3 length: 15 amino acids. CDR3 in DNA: TGTGCCAGCAGCTTAACTAGCCAAAACCAAGAGACCCAGTACTTC. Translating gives CASSLTSQNQETQYF.

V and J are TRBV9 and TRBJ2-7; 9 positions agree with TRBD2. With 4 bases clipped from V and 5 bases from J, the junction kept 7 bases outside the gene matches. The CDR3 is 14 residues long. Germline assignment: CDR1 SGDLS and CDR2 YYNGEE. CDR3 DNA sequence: TGTGCCAGCAGCCCCATAGCGGGAGCTCACGAGCAGTACTTC. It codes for CASSPIAGAHEQYF.

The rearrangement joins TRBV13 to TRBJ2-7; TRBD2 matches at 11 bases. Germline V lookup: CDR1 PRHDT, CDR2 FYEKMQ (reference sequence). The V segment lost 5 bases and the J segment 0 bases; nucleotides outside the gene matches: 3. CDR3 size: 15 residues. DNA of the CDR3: TGTGCCAGCAGCCGGGGACTAGCGGCCTCCTACGAGCAGTACTTC. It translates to CASSRGLAASYEQYF.

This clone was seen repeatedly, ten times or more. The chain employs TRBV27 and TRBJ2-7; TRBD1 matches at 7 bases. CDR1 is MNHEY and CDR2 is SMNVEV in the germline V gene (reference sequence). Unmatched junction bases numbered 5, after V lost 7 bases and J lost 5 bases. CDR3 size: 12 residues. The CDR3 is CASTTTGDEQYF. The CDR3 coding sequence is TGTGCCAGCACTACCACAGGGGACGAGCAGTACTTC.

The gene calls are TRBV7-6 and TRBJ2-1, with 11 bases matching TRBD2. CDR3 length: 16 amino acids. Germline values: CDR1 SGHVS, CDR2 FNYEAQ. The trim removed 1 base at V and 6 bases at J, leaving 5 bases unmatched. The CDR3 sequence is CASSLVISGRGNEQFF. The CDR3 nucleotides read TGTGCCAGCAGCTTAGTGATTAGCGGGAGGGGCAATGAGCAGTTCTTC.

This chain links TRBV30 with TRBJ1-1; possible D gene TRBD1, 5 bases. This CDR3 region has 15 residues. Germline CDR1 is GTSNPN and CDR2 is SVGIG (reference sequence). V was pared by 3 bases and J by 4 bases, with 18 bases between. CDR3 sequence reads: CAWSGNRGGSTEAFF. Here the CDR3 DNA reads TGTGCCTGGAGCGGAAACCGGGGGGGGAGCACTGAAGCTTTCTTT.

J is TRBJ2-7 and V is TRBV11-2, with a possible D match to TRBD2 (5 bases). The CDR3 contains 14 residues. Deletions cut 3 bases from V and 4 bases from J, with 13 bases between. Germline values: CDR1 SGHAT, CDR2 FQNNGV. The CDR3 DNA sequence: TGTGCCAGCAGCTTCCTAGCCGCCCAATACGAGCAGTACTTC. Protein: CASSFLAAQYEQYF.

CDR3 coding DNA: TGTGCCAGCAGCTTAAGACAGGGGAGAGATGAAAAACTGTTTTTT. Translating gives CASSLRQGRDEKLFF. This chain uses TRBV7-9 with TRBJ1-4, with 8 bases lining up with TRBD1. Germline assignment: CDR1 SEHNR and CDR2 FQNEAQ (reference sequence). V lost 2 bases and J lost 6; bases outside the gene matches: 5. This CDR3 is built from 15 residues.

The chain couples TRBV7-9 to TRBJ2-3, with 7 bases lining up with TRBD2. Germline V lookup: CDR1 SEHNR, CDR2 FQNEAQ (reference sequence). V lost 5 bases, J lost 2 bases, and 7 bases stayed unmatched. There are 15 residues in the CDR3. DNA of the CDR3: TGTGCCAGCAGCCCGCCGGGGACTACCACAGATACGCAGTATTTT. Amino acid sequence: CASSPPGTTTDTQYF.

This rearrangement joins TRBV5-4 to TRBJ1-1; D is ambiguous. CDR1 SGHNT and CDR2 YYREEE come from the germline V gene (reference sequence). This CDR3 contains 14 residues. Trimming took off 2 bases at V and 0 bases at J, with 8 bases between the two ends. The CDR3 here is CASSFSVLNTEAFF. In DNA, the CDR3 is TGTGCCAGCAGCTTCAGCGTCCTGAACACTGAAGCTTTCTTT.

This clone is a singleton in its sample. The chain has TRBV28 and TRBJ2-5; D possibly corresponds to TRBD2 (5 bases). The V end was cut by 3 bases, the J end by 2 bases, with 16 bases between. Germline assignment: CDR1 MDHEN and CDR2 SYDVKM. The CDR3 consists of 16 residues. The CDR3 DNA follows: TGTGCCAGCAGTTTCCGGGTTCTAGCTTCACAAGAGACCCAGTACTTC. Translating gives CASSFRVLASQETQYF.

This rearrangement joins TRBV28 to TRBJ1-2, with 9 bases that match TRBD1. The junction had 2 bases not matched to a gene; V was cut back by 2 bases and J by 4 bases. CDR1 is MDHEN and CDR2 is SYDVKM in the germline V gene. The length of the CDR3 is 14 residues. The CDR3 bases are TGTGCCAGCAGTTTAGAGGGACAGGGCTATGGCTACACCTTC. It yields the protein CASSLEGQGYGYTF.

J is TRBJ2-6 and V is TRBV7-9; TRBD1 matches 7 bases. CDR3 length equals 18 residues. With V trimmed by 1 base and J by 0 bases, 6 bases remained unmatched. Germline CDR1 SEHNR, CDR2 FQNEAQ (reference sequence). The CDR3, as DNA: TGTGCCAGCAGCTTAGGGTGGGACAGCATCTCTGGGGCCAACGTCCTGACTTTC. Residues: CASSLGWDSISGANVLTF.